The clone carrying this T cell receptor beta chain was seen many times. Antigen specificity is unknown. With 7 bases removed from V and 0 bases from J, the gap between germline ends came to 12 bases. The CDR3 has 14 amino acids. The germline V gene encodes CDR1 SGHAT and CDR2 FQNNGV. CDR3 regions of TCR beta were amplified from RNA transcripts. The first-round RT-PCR employed HTBI primers together with the Qiagen OneStep RT-PCR kit. A multiplex PCR was then performed as the second round. TCRdb re-called the multiplex PCR reads with MiXCR, one entry per CDR3 protein. The sample has a few hundred thousand distinct CDR3 sequences, 15% seen once. The sample is drawn from a study of Graves' ophthalmopathy and Graves' hyperthyroidism. Researchers classed hyperthyroidism as stable given no ophthalmopathy within 18 months of follow-up. Study outcomes and limitations: Detection in blood was also observed for most expanded thyroid clonotypes above 0.001 frequency. Forecasting of ophthalmopathy progression by the model achieved about 71% sensitivity and approximately 72% specificity.

This receptor was taken from a woman aged 18-29 years with stable Graves' hyperthyroidism. Material for sequencing was peripheral blood. V gene TRBV11-2 combines with J gene TRBJ1-1, with D hard to call. Here the CDR3 reads CASIPAGMNTEAFF. DNA for the CDR3: TGTGCCAGCATCCCGGCGGGTATGAACACTGAAGCTTTCTTT.